This entry lists 32 T cell receptor beta chains sequenced from one sample in a study of cytomegalovirus exposure and HLA in healthy donors. Primers: 60 Vbeta forward and 13 Jbeta reverse. Sequencing was performed with immunoSEQ multiplex PCR; in TCRdb, only in-frame clones are kept and a portion is missing. The sample gives about 120,000 clones, roughly 70% of which show up once; nearly 3% is in the top ten. The material sequenced was PBMCs. The source of these receptors is a woman between 40 and 50 years old in good health and CMV-seropositive.

The chain couples TRBV5-1 to TRBJ1-2; 7 nucleotides line up with TRBD1. CDR3 size: 15 residues. Germline CDR1 and CDR2: SGHRS and YFSETQ. The J segment lost 2 bases and the V segment lost 4 bases, leaving 8 bases of the junction unmatched. CDR3 bases: TGCGCCAGCAGCCCCCCGGACAGGACGAACTATGGCTACACCTTC. Its protein product is CASSPPDRTNYGYTF.

The V gene is TRBV19, the J gene TRBJ1-1, with D tentatively TRBD1 (5 bases). This CDR3 has 15 amino acids. CDR1 is LNHDA and CDR2 is SQIVND in the germline V gene (reference sequence). V was cut by 10 bases and J by 0 bases, with 18 bases left in between. CDR3 loop: CATLARGSLNTEAFF. CDR3 nucleotides: TGTGCCACCCTTGCAAGGGGATCTCTGAACACTGAAGCTTTCTTT.

The chain links TRBV5-1 to TRBJ2-2; weak D call: TRBD2 (6 bases). Germline loops: CDR1 SGHRS, CDR2 YFSETQ. The CDR3 runs 13 residues. V was cut by 5 bases and J by 7 bases, with 12 bases left in between. In nucleotides, the CDR3 is TGCGCCAGCAGAAGGAGGGAGGACGGGGAGCTGTTTTTT. It yields the protein CASRRREDGELFF.

This clone was observed a few times. The chain carries TRBV2 and TRBJ2-7; D uncertain. Germline loops: CDR1 SNHLY, CDR2 FYNNEI. This CDR3 spans 10 amino acids. Trimming removed 6 bases from V and 3 bases from J, with 3 bases in between. This CDR3 is CASSSYEQYF. CDR3 DNA: TGTGCCAGCAGCAGCTACGAGCAGTACTTC. Variable domain in full (rest from reference TRBV2 and TRBJ2-7): EPEVTQTPSHQVTQMGQEVILRCVPISNHLYFYWYRQILGQKVEFLVSFYNNEISEKSEIFDDQFSVERPDGSNFTLKIRSTKLEDSAMYFCASSSYEQYFGPGTRLTVT.

This chain links TRBV4-2 with TRBJ1-2; 8 nucleotides match TRBD1. Germline V CDR1 and CDR2: LGHNA, YNFKEQ. This CDR3 has 14 amino acids. The J segment lost 7 bases and the V segment lost 1 base, leaving 5 bases of the junction unmatched. CDR3 sequence (DNA): TGTGCCAGCAGCCAAGGACAGGGGAAGGGTGGCTACACCTTC. This codes for CASSQGQGKGGYTF.

The chain combines TRBV5-6 with TRBJ2-7, with TRBD1 as a possible D gene (6 bases). V dropped 4 bases and J dropped 4 bases, with 9 bases sitting between them. The CDR3 spans 12 residues. Germline-derived CDR1 and CDR2 are SGHDT and YYEEEE. The CDR3 bases are TGTGCCAGCAGCGTACAGGGTTACGAGCAGTACTTC. This encodes CASSVQGYEQYF.

This chain uses TRBV19 with TRBJ2-5; 8 nucleotides line up with TRBD2. Germline-derived CDR1 and CDR2 are LNHDA and SQIVND (reference sequence). The CDR3 spans 15 residues. Germline trimming cut 0 bases from V and 4 bases from J; bases unmatched to any gene: 4. In nucleotides, the CDR3 is TGTGCCAGTAGTATAGATCTCGGGAGGGGAGAGACCCAGTACTTC. This translates into CASSIDLGRGETQYF. Using reference TRBV19 and TRBJ2-5 for the parts outside the CDR3, the full variable domain is DGGITQSPKYLFRKEGQNVTLSCEQNLNHDAMYWYRQDPGQGLRLIYYSQIVNDFQKGDIAEGYSVSREKKESFPLTVTSAQKNPTAFYLCASSIDLGRGETQYFGPGTRLLVL.

The chain links TRBV7-2 to TRBJ1-2, with D unclear. V dropped 2 bases and J dropped 4 bases, with 11 bases sitting between them. This CDR3 spans 14 amino acids. CDR1 and CDR2 from the germline V gene are SGHTA and FQGNSA. The CDR3 is CASSLTKAGYGYTF. The DNA of the CDR3 is TGTGCCAGCAGCTTAACAAAAGCGGGCTATGGCTACACCTTC.

This clone was found once. The chain couples TRBV30 to TRBJ2-5; no reliable D call. Deletions cut 4 bases from V and 4 bases from J, with 13 bases between. The CDR3 has 13 amino acids. The germline V gene has CDR1 GTSNPN and CDR2 SVGIG (reference sequence). Here the CDR3 DNA reads TGTGCCTGGACCGTCCCGGTCCGAGAGACCCAGTACTTC. Translation gives CAWTVPVRETQYF.

V usage is TRBV4-2 and J usage is TRBJ2-3; D not certain. With 4 bases removed from V and 4 bases from J, the gap between germline ends came to 6 bases. This CDR3 comprises 12 residues. CDR1 is LGHNA, CDR2 YNFKEQ, per germline. Here the CDR3 DNA reads TGTGCCAGCAGCCTGGGCGCAGATACGCAGTATTTT. It yields the protein CASSLGADTQYF.

The V call is TRBV1, the J call TRBJ2-5; the listed D gene, TRBD2, was not tested against the DNA. The end of the DNA aligns better with TRBJ2-7, so the J call may be wrong. TRBV1 is deemed a pseudogene. The CDR3 consists of 17 residues. The CDR3 region has the DNA TGCACCAGCAGCTTACGACCGGTAGCGGGTCCCCCCCGCGAGCAGTACTTC. Amino acid sequence: CTSSLRPVAGPPREQYF.

The rearrangement uses TRBV27 and TRBJ2-1, with a weak D call TRBD2 (6 bases). The V end was cut by 6 bases, the J end by 10 bases, with 16 bases between. CDR1 and CDR2 from the germline V gene are MNHEY and SMNVEV (reference sequence). CDR3 length: 13 residues. This chain's CDR3 is CASRLGGGEEQFF. Here the CDR3 DNA reads TGTGCCAGCAGGCTGGGCGGAGGGGAAGAGCAGTTCTTC.

J is TRBJ1-5 and V is TRBV28; 9 bases agree with TRBD1. The CDR3 loop spans 15 amino acids. J was trimmed by 6 bases and V by 3 bases; bases with no gene match: 6. Germline-derived CDR1 and CDR2 are MDHEN and SYDVKM. This CDR3 reads CASSFADRGFQPQHF. In nucleotides, the CDR3 is TGTGCCAGCAGTTTCGCGGACAGGGGTTTTCAGCCCCAGCATTTT.

This rearrangement joins TRBV2 to TRBJ2-4; a weak D match, TRBD2 (6 bases). The germline gives CDR1 SNHLY, CDR2 FYNNEI. Trimming took 3 bases from V and 7 from J, leaving 13 bases between them. The CDR3 is made up of 14 amino acids. The CDR3 is CASSEEGLMNIQYF. DNA for the CDR3: TGTGCCAGCAGTGAGGAGGGTTTGATGAACATTCAGTACTTC.

The chain employs TRBV6-5 and TRBJ2-7, with TRBD1 as a possible D gene (5 bases). CDR3 size: 13 residues. The V gene lost 7 bases and the J gene lost 0 bases, with 10 bases spanning the gap. CDR1 MNHEY and CDR2 SVGAGI come from the germline V gene. CDR3 amino acids: CASIPQDSYEQYF. The CDR3 coding sequence is TGTGCCAGCATTCCACAGGACTCCTACGAGCAGTACTTC.

The rearrangement links TRBV5-1 to TRBJ2-3; 10 nucleotides line up with TRBD2. The length of the CDR3 is 17 residues. Germline trimming cut 3 bases from V and 1 base from J; bases unmatched to any gene: 8. Germline-derived CDR1 and CDR2 are SGHRS and YFSETQ. CDR3 sequence reads: CASSSVLAGTRTDTQYF. CDR3 nucleotide sequence: TGCGCCAGCAGCTCTGTACTAGCGGGAACTCGCACAGATACGCAGTATTTT.

This clone was detected only once. The rearrangement uses TRBV7-9 and TRBJ2-3; D might be TRBD2 (5 bases). The CDR3 is 14 amino acids. Trimming took 5 bases from V and 4 from J, leaving 13 bases between them. Germline CDR1 and CDR2: SEHNR and FQNEAQ (reference sequence). CDR3 residues: CASSPRTRPDTQYF. In nucleotides, the CDR3 is TGTGCCAGCAGCCCTCGGACTCGTCCAGATACGCAGTATTTT.

The chain employs TRBV28 and TRBJ2-1; D is possibly TRBD2 (6 bases). V was clipped by 6 bases and J by 10 bases, with 10 bases between them. Germline CDR1 and CDR2: MDHEN and SYDVKM. The CDR3 length is 11 residues. The CDR3 reads CASSREWEQFF. The CDR3 coding sequence is TGTGCCAGCAGCCGGGAGTGGGAGCAGTTCTTC. Full variable domain (outside the CDR3, taken from reference TRBV28 and TRBJ2-1): DVKVTQSSRYLVKRTGEKVFLECVQDMDHENMFWYRQDPGLGLRLIYFSYDVKMKEKGDIPEGYSVSREKKERFSLILESASTNQTSMYLCASSREWEQFFGPGTRLTVL.

V gene TRBV18 combines with J gene TRBJ2-2; D is possibly TRBD1 (5 bases). This CDR3 has 14 residues. Germline V lookup: CDR1 KGHSH, CDR2 LQKENI. V was shortened by 4 bases and J by 4 bases, with 10 bases between the two germline ends. The CDR3, as DNA: TGTGCCAGCTCACGAGACAGAGGCACCGGGGAGCTGTTTTTT. This codes for CASSRDRGTGELFF.

This chain joins TRBV28 and TRBJ2-6; TRBD1 matches 8 bases. This CDR3 is 17 amino acids long. V dropped 5 bases and J dropped 4; count of bases not matched to a gene: 10. Germline loops: CDR1 MDHEN, CDR2 SYDVKM. CDR3 DNA sequence: TGTGCCAGCAGTCTTGACAGGGGAGCGTGGGGGGCCAACGTCCTGACTTTC. This codes for CASSLDRGAWGANVLTF.

This chain joins TRBV6-5 and TRBJ1-2; D is undetermined. The CDR3 consists of 14 residues. Trimming shortened V by 1 base and J by 2 bases, and 8 bases separated the two germline ends. Per the germline V gene, CDR1 is MNHEY and CDR2 is SVGAGI. The CDR3 here is CASSYLGSNYGYTF. CDR3 DNA: TGTGCCAGCAGTTACTTGGGCAGCAACTATGGCTACACCTTC.

This chain uses TRBV6-6 with TRBJ2-5; D may be TRBD2 (7 bases). The DNA end is more similar to TRBJ2-7, so the J call may be wrong. Germline V lookup: CDR1 MNHNY, CDR2 SVGAGI (reference sequence). CDR3 size: 14 residues. The CDR3 DNA sequence: TGTGCCAGCACTTCGGGGGGCAGCTCCTACGAGCAGTACTTC. It is translated as CASTSGGSSYEQYF.

The rearrangement links TRBV5-1 to TRBJ2-5, with TRBD2 identical over 9 bases. In germline, CDR1 is SGHRS, CDR2 YFSETQ. The CDR3 has 16 residues. J lost 5 bases, V lost 4 bases, and 12 bases had no gene match. The CDR3 sequence: CASSQDPGTSYETQYF. In DNA, the CDR3 is TGCGCCAGCAGCCAGGATCCCGGGACTAGCTACGAGACCCAGTACTTC. Together with reference TRBV5-1 and TRBJ2-5, the CDR3 gives the full variable domain: KAGVTQTPRYLIKTRGQQVTLSCSPISGHRSVSWYQQTPGQGLQFLFEYFSETQRNKGNFPGRFSGRQFSNSRSEMNVSTLELGDSALYLCASSQDPGTSYETQYFGPGTRLLVL.

The V gene is TRBV5-1, the J gene TRBJ2-5; 7 nucleotides line up with TRBD1. Germline CDR1 SGHRS, CDR2 YFSETQ. J gave up 2 bases and V 1 base, and 5 bases lay outside the gene matches. The CDR3 covers 15 residues. This CDR3 reads CASSLTGAVQETQYF. CDR3 sequence (DNA): TGCGCCAGCAGCTTGACAGGGGCCGTGCAAGAGACCCAGTACTTC.

The chain employs TRBV28 and TRBJ1-1; D remains ambiguous. V lost 8 bases to trimming and J lost 5 bases, with 12 bases between them. CDR3 size: 12 residues. Germline CDR1 and CDR2: MDHEN and SYDVKM. As DNA, the CDR3 is TGTGCCAGCGGTATGTCGCGGACTGAAGCTTTCTTT. It encodes CASGMSRTEAFF.

Only one count was recorded for this clone. The chain joins TRBV4-3 to TRBJ1-1, with no clear D. The V gene's germline CDR1 is LGHNA and CDR2 YSLEER. V was shortened by 0 bases and J by 2 bases, with 13 bases between the two germline ends. The CDR3 has 16 residues. CDR3 coding DNA: TGCGCCAGCAGCCAAGAGGTGGGCCTGTTAAACACTGAAGCTTTCTTT. It codes for CASSQEVGLLNTEAFF.

This rearrangement joins TRBV6-5 to TRBJ2-7; the D gene is possibly TRBD2 (6 bases). V lost 7 bases and J lost 0, with 10 bases in between. The germline gives CDR1 MNHEY, CDR2 SVGAGI. This CDR3 is 13 amino acids long. DNA of the CDR3: TGTGCCAGCATGGGCGGGGTCTCCTACGAGCAGTACTTC. Amino acids: CASMGGVSYEQYF.

The rearrangement links TRBV5-4 to TRBJ2-3; D remains ambiguous. The CDR3 extends over 15 amino acids. V was cut by 1 base and J by 0 bases, with 9 bases left in between. Per germline, CDR1 SGHNT and CDR2 YYREEE (reference sequence). The CDR3 protein is CASSLTQISTDTQYF. The CDR3 region has the DNA TGTGCCAGCAGCTTGACACAGATCAGCACAGATACGCAGTATTTT.

This chain's CDR3 is CASSLTGFQPQHF. The CDR3 DNA follows: TGTGCCAGCAGCTTGACAGGGTTCCAGCCCCAGCATTTT. The chain couples TRBV7-2 to TRBJ1-5; TRBD1 agrees at 7 bases. After removal of 3 bases from V and 7 bases from J, the junction contained 3 bases not matched to a gene. The CDR3 is 13 amino acids. Germline V gene data show CDR1 as SGHTA and CDR2 as FQGNSA.

This clone was seen a few times. V is TRBV5-1 and J is TRBJ1-1, with TRBD1 matching 8 bases. This CDR3 region has 15 residues. V was pared by 4 bases and J by 0 bases, with 5 bases of the junction left unmatched. In germline, CDR1 is SGHRS, CDR2 YFSETQ. The DNA of the CDR3 is TGCGCCAGCAGCACCGGACAGGGAATGAACACTGAAGCTTTCTTT. Its protein is CASSTGQGMNTEAFF.

The rearrangement links TRBV4-1 to TRBJ2-7, with TRBD2 identical over 10 bases. In germline, CDR1 is MGHRA, CDR2 YSYEKL. Trimming removed 4 bases from V and 2 bases from J; junction bases left unmatched: 5. This CDR3 spans 15 amino acids. Here the CDR3 DNA reads TGCGCCAGCAGCCGGCTAGCGGGGGAACCCTACGAGCAGTACTTC. Its protein product is CASSRLAGEPYEQYF.

This clone has just a few counts. V usage is TRBV11-3 and J usage is TRBJ2-3; a possible D gene is TRBD2 (5 bases). CDR1 is SGHNT and CDR2 is YENEEA in the germline V gene. V gave up 1 base and J gave up 4 bases, with 6 bases separating them. This CDR3 spans 13 amino acids. The CDR3 loop reads CASSLGGSDTQYF. CDR3 DNA sequence: TGTGCCAGCAGCTTAGGAGGGTCAGATACGCAGTATTTT.